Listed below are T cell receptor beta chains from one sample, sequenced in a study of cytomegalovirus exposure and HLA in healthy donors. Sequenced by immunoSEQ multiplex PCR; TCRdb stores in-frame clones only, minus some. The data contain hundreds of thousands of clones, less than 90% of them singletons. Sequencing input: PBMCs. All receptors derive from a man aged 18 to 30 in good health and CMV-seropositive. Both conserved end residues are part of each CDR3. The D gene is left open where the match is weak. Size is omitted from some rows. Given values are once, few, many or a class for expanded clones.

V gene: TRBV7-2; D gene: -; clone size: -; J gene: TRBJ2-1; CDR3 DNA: TGTGCCAGCAGCCGCAGGTGGGAAGGTGAGCAGTTCTTC; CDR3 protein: CASSRRWEGEQFF
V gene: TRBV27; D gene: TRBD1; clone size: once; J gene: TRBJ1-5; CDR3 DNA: TGTGCCAGCAGTTCCCACCCCCGACAGGGACGGGGCAATCAGCCCCAGCATTTT; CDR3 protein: CASSSHPRQGRGNQPQHF
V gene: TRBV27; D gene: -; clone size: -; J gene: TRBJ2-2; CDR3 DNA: TGTGCCAGCAGTTCGACCGGGGAGCTGTTTTTT; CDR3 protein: CASSSTGELFF
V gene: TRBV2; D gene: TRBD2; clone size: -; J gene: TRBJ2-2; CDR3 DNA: TGTGCCAGCAGTGCCGGGGGGATAGCGAACACCGGGGAGCTGTTTTTT; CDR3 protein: CASSAGGIANTGELFF
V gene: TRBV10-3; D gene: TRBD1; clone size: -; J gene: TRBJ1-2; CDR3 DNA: TGTGCCATCAGTGACCTACAACAGGGGGGCTACACCTTC; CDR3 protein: CAISDLQQGGYTF
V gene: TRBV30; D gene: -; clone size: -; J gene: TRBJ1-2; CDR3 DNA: TGTGCCTGGGGACCTGACAGGAACTATGGCTACACCTTC; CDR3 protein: CAWGPDRNYGYTF
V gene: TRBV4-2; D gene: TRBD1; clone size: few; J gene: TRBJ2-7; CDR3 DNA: TGTGCCAGCAGCCAGACAGGGTTTGGCGAGCAGTACTTC; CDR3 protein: CASSQTGFGEQYF
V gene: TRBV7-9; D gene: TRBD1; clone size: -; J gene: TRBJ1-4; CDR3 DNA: TGTGCCAGCAGCTGGACAGGGACTAATGAAAAACTGTTTTTT; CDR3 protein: CASSWTGTNEKLFF
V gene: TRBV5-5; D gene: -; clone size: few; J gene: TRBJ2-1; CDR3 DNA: TGTGCCAGCAGCTTGGATACCATCTCAAATGAGCAGTTCTTC; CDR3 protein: CASSLDTISNEQFF
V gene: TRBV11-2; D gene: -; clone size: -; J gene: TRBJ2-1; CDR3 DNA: TGTGCCAGCAGCTTTCTCCTGACATCCGGATTCAATGAGCAGTTCTTC; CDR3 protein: CASSFLLTSGFNEQFF
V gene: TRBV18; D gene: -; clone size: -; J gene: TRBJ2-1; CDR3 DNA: TGTGCCAGCTCACGTTCCCCCGGAGGGGCGAGCTTCTCTGAGCAGTTCTTC; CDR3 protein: CASSRSPGGASFSEQFF
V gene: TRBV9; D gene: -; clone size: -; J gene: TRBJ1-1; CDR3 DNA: TGTGCCAGCAGCGCCGGACAGTTAATGAACACTGAAGCTTTCTTT; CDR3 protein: CASSAGQLMNTEAFF
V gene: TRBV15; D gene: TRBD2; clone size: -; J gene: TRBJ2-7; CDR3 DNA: TGTGCCACCAGCAGAGAAGGGACTAGCGACCACGAGCAGTACTTC; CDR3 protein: CATSREGTSDHEQYF
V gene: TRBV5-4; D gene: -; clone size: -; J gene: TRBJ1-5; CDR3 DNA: TGTGCCAGCACCCCCCCCTTCCAGCCCCAGCATTTT; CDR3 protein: CASTPPFQPQHF
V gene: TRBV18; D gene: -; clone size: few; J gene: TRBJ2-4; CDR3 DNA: TGTGCCAGCTCACCAAGAGGGCAGAGAATAGCCAAAAACATTCAGTACTTC; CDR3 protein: CASSPRGQRIAKNIQYF
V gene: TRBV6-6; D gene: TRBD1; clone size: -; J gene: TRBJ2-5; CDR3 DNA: TGTGCCAGCTACGAGACAGGGGAAGAGACCCAGTACTTC; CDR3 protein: CASYETGEETQYF
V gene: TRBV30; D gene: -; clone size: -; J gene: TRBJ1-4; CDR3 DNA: TGTGCCTGGAGTGTATATGGTAGGGGGGTTGAAAAACTGTTTTTT; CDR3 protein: CAWSVYGRGVEKLFF
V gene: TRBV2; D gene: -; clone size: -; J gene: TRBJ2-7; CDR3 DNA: TGTGCCAGCAGTGTGGGGGGGGCAGGGTACTACGAGCAGTACTTC; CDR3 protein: CASSVGGAGYYEQYF
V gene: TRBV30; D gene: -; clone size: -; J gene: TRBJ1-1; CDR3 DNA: TGTGCCTGGAGTAGGATGGGTACTGAAGCTTTCTTT; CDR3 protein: CAWSRMGTEAFF
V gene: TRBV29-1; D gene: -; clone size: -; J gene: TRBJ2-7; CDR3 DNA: TGCAGCGTTGTCGGGGATTCCTACGAGCAGTACTTC; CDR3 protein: CSVVGDSYEQYF
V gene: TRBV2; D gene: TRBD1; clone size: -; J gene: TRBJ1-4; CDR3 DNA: TGTGCCAGCAAAGCCGTTGGGACAGGGGTTGAAAAACTGTTTTTT; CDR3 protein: CASKAVGTGVEKLFF
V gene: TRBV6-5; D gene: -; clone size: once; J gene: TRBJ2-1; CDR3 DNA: TGTGCCAGCAGTACCACTTCAAGCTCCTACAATGAGCAGTTCTTC; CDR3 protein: CASSTTSSSYNEQFF
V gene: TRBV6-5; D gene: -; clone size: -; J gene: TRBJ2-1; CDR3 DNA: TGTGCCAGCAGTCCCGGGACACGAGGATACAATGAGCAGTTCTTC; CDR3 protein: CASSPGTRGYNEQFF
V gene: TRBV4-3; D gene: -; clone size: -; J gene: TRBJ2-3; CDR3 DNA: TGCGCCAGCAGCCAAGCCTGGGACCCAGGGAATACGCAGTATTTT; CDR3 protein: CASSQAWDPGNTQYF
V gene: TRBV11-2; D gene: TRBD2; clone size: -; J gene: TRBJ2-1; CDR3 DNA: TGTGCCAGCAGCCCCGGACTAGCGGGAAGGTACAATGAGCAGTTCTTC; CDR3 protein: CASSPGLAGRYNEQFF
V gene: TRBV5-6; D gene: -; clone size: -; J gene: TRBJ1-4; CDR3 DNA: TGTGCCAGCAGCCAACTCCAGGGGCGTAATGAAAAACTGTTTTTT; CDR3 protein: CASSQLQGRNEKLFF